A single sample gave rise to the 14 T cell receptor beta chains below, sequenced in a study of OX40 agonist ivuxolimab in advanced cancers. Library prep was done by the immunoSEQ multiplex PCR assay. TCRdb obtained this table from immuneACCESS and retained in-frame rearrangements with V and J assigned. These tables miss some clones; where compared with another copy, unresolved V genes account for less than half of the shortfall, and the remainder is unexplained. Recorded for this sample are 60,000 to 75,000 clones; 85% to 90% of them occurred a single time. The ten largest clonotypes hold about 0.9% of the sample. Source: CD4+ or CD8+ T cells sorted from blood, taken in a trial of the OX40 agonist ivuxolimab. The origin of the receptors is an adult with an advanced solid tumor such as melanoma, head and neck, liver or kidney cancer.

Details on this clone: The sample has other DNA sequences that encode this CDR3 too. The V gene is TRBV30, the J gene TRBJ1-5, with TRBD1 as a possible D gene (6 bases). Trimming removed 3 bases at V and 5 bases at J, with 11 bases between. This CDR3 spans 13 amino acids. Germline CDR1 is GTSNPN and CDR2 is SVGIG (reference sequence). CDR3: CAWSGGTDQPQHF. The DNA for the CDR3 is TGTGCCTGGAGCGGGGGCACAGATCAGCCCCAGCATTTT.

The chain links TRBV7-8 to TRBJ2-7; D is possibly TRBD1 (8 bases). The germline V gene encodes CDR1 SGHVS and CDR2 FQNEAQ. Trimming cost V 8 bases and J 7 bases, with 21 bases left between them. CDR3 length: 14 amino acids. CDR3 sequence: CASRGAQGVWEQYF. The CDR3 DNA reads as TGTGCCAGCCGGGGGGCACAGGGGGTGTGGGAGCAGTACTTC.

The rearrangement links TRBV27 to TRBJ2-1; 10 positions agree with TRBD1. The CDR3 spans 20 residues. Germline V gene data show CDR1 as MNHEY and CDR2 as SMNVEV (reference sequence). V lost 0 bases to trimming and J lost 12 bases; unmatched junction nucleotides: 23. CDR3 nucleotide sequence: TGTGCCAGCAGTTTATCGATAGGATGGTCTGGGACAGGGGCCGCGCGAGGGCAGTTCTTC. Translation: CASSLSIGWSGTGAARGQFF.

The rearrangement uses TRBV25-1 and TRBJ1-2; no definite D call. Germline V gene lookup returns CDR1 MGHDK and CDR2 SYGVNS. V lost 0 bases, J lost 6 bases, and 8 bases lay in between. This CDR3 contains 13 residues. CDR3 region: CASSEYLRNGYTF. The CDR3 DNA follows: TGTGCCAGCAGTGAATATTTGAGGAATGGCTACACCTTC.

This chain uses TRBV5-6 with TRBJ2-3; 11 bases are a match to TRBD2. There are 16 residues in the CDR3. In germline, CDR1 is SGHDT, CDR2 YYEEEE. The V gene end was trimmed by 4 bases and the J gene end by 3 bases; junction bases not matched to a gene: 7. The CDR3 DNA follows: TGTGCCAGCAGCCCGCCTAGCGGGAGGCGGACAGATACGCAGTATTTT. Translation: CASSPPSGRRTDTQYF.

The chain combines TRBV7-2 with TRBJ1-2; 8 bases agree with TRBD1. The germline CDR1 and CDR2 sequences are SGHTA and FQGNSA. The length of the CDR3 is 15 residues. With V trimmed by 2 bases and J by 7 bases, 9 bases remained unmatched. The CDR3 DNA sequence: TGTGCCAGCAGCTTATTTGTACAGGGGGGGTTTGGCTACACCTTC. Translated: CASSLFVQGGFGYTF.

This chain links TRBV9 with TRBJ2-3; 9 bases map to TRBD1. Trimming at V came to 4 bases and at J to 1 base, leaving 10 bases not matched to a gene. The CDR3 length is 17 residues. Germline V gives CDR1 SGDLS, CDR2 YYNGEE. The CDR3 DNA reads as TGTGCCAGCAGCTCCTCGGGACAGGGTCTAGGCACAGATACGCAGTATTTT. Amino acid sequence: CASSSSGQGLGTDTQYF. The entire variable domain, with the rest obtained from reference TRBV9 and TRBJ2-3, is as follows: DSGVTQTPKHLITATGQRVTLRCSPRSGDLSVYWYQQSLDQGLQFLIQYYNGEERAKGNILERFSAQQFPDLHSELNLSSLELGDSALYFCASSSSGQGLGTDTQYFGPGTRLTVL.

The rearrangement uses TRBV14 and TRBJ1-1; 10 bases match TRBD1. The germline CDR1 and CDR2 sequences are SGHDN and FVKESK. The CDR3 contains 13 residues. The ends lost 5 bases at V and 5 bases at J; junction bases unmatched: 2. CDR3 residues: CASSDRGRTEAFF. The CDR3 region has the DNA TGTGCCAGCAGCGACAGGGGGCGAACTGAAGCTTTCTTT.

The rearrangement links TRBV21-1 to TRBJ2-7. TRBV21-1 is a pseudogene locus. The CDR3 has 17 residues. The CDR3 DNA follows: TGTGCCAGCAGCAAAGGGGTCAGCAAATTTGAAGCTTACGAGCAGTACTTC. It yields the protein CASSKGVSKFEAYEQYF.

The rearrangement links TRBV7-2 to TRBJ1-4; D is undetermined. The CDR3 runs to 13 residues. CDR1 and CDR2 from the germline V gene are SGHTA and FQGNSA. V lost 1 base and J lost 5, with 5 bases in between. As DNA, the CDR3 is TGTGCCAGCAGCTTAGACTCCAATGAAAAACTGTTTTTT. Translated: CASSLDSNEKLFF.

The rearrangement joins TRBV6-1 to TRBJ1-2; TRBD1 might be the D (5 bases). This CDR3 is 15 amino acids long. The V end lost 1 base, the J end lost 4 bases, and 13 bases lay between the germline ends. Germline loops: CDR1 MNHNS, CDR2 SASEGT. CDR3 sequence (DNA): TGTGCCAGCAGTGAAGGCGGGGCCTCAAGCTATGGCTACACCTTC. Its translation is CASSEGGASSYGYTF.

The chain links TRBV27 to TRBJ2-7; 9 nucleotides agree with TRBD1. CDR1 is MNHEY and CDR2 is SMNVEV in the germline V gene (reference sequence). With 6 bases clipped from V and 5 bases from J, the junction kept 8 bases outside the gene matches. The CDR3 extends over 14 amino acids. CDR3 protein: CASRWGQGSHEQYF. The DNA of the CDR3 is TGTGCCAGCAGATGGGGACAGGGATCCCACGAGCAGTACTTC.

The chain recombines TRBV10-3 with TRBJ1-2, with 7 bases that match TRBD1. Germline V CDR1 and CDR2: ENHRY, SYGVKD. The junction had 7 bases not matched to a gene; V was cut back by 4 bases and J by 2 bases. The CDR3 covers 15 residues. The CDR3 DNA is TGTGCCATCAGTGGGACAGGTCCTTCGAACTATGGCTACACCTTC. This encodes CAISGTGPSNYGYTF.

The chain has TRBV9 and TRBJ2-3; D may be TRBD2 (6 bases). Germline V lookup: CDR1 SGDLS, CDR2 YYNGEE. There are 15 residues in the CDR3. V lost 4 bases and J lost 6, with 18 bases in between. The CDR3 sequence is CASSMGLDTLDTQYF. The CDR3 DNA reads TGTGCCAGCAGCATGGGACTCGACACCTTGGATACGCAGTATTTT.